This entry lists 12 T cell receptor beta chains sequenced from one sample in a study of tumor and adjacent non-tumor tissue in lung cancer. RNA was extracted from bulk tissue without any cell sorting. More than 3 cm separated this lung sample from the edge of the tumor. TCRbeta libraries were built with three rounds of nested PCR, modified from ARM-PCR. Via MiXCR, TCRdb re-called the multiplex PCR reads, giving one row per CDR3 protein. The top ten clones hold about 20% of a sample with approximately 100,000 distinct CDR3 sequences, about 61% of them seen once. Material: distant non-tumor lung tissue. Receptors were obtained from a man aged 60-69 years with non-small cell lung cancer.

Comment on this clonotype: Its ends do not fully match the called genes, so a read error is possible. The chain carries TRBV11-3 and TRBJ2-7, with D possibly TRBD2 on 5 matching bases. There are 14 residues in the CDR3. The germline V gene has CDR1 SGHNT and CDR2 YENEEA. The CDR3 DNA follows: TGCGCCAGCTGCATACTAATTCGGGGTGGCGAGCAGTACTTC. Translated: CASCILIRGGEQYF.

Points on this clonotype: One end of the junction fails to match germline, which may point to a read error. The chain links TRBV5-5 to TRBJ2-7, with D possibly TRBD2 on 6 matching bases. The CDR3 is 12 amino acids. Germline lookup yields CDR1 SGHKS and CDR2 YYEKEE (reference sequence). The CDR3 DNA is TGTGCCGGCAGCTTGGGTGGGGGGGAGCAGTACTTC. Protein product: CAGSLGGGEQYF.

The rearrangement joins TRBV29-1 to TRBJ1-1, with TRBD1 as a possible D gene (6 bases). Trimming took 3 bases from V and 5 from J, leaving 13 bases between them. This CDR3 has 13 amino acids. CDR1 is SQVTM and CDR2 is ANQGSEA in the germline V gene. As DNA, the CDR3 is TGCAGCGTTGAGGGGGCATCTTTTACTGAAGCTTTCTTT. It is translated as CSVEGASFTEAFF.

This clonotype was found many times. The rearrangement joins TRBV12-3 or TRBV12-4 to TRBJ1-2, with D unclear. The CDR3 loop spans 13 amino acids. V dropped 5 bases and J dropped 4 bases, with 11 bases sitting between them. The CDR3 nucleotides are TGTGCCAGCAGTCGGCAACCTTCCTATGGCTACACCTTC. This codes for CASSRQPSYGYTF.

The sample holds a few counts of this clonotype. A much bigger clone sits one base away, suggesting this may be a read error. The genes are TRBV6-6 and TRBJ1-3; a possible D gene is TRBD1 (6 bases). The germline gives CDR1 MNHNY, CDR2 SVGAGI (reference sequence). Trimming removed 4 bases at V and 0 bases at J, with 19 bases between. CDR3 length: 18 amino acids. CDR3 nucleotides: TGTGCCAGCAGTTGCTCGATTGTGACAGGCAGCTCTGGAAACACCATATATTTT. Translated, it gives CASSCSIVTGSSGNTIYF.

Worth noting for this clonotype: The junction does not match germline at one end; this may be a read error. The chain links TRBV10-3 to TRBJ1-5; the match to TRBD1 covers 7 bases. The germline V gene encodes CDR1 ENHRY and CDR2 SYGVKD. This CDR3 is 15 amino acids long. CDR3 loop: CSISEGAWYDQPHHF. CDR3 DNA sequence: TGTTCCATCAGTGAGGGGGCATGGTATGATCAGCCCCATCATTTT.

In this sample, this clonotype turned up many times. The gene calls are TRBV6-5 and TRBJ2-1, with unresolved D. V was clipped by 5 bases and J by 0 bases, with 17 bases between them. This CDR3 is 17 amino acids long. Germline loops: CDR1 MNHEY, CDR2 SVGAGI. The CDR3 DNA follows: TGTGCCAGCAGTCCTACACATGGCTCGAGCTCCTACAATGAGCAGTTCTTC. Residues: CASSPTHGSSSYNEQFF.

This clonotype was found many times. The rearrangement links TRBV10-3 to TRBJ1-1; D is perhaps TRBD1 (5 bases). The germline V gene encodes CDR1 ENHRY and CDR2 SYGVKD. V lost 3 bases and J lost 1, with 12 bases in between. The CDR3 runs 15 residues. The CDR3 sequence is CAISDYEGWNTEAFF. DNA for the CDR3: TGTGCCATCAGTGACTACGAGGGGTGGAACACTGAAGCTTTCTTT.

The chain has TRBV12-3 or TRBV12-4 and TRBJ1-5; 7 bases align to TRBD1. CDR3 size: 14 residues. Unmatched junction bases numbered 9, after V lost 6 bases and J lost 7 bases. The chain's CDR3 is CASRTTGRHQPQHF. The CDR3 nucleotides read TGTGCCAGCAGAACGACAGGGCGACACCAGCCCCAGCATTTT.

This clonotype qualifies as medium-sized. The chain links TRBV12-3 or TRBV12-4 to TRBJ1-6, with 11 positions matching TRBD1. The CDR3 loop spans 15 amino acids. The J segment lost 14 bases and the V segment lost 5 bases, leaving 11 bases of the junction unmatched. CDR3 sequence: CASSRTGTGGSALHF. The DNA for the CDR3 is TGTGCCAGCAGTCGGACCGGGACAGGGGGTTCGGCCCTCCACTTT.

With regard to this clonotype: A much more abundant neighbour one base away suggests this may be a read error. The V call is TRBV20-1, the J call TRBJ1-3; the match to TRBD1 covers 7 bases. The CDR3 covers 14 residues. The germline CDR1 and CDR2 sequences are DFQATT and SNEGSKA (reference sequence). V lost 5 bases and J lost 2; bases outside the gene matches: 6. The CDR3 sequence is CSALTGTAGNTIYF. In DNA, the CDR3 is TGCAGTGCTCTAACCGGGACAGCTGGAAACACCATATATTTT.

This clonotype was counted many times. This rearrangement joins TRBV4-1 to TRBJ2-1, with D perhaps being TRBD1 or TRBD2 (5 bases each). The CDR3 loop spans 16 amino acids. V lost 0 bases and J lost 4, with 13 bases in between. CDR1 MGHRA and CDR2 YSYEKL come from the germline V gene. The CDR3 loop is CASSQDSFGAYNEQFF. CDR3 nucleotide sequence: TGCGCCAGCAGCCAAGACTCTTTCGGGGCTTACAATGAGCAGTTCTTC.